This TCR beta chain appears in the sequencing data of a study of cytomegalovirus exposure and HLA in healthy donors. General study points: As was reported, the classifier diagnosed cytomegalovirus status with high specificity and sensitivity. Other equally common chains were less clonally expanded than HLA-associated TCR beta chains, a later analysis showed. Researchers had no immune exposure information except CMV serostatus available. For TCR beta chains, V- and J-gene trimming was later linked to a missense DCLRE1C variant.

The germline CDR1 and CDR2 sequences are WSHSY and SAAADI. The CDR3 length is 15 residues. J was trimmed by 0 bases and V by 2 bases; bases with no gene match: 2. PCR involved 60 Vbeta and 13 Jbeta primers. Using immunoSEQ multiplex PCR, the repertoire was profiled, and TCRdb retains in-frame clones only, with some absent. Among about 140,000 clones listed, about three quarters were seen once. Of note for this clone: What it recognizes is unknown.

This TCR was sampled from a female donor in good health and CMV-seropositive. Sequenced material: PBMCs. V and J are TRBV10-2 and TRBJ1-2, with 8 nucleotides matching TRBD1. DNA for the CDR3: TGCGCCAGCAGTGAGGCGGGACAGGCTAACTATGGCTACACCTTC. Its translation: CASSEAGQANYGYTF.